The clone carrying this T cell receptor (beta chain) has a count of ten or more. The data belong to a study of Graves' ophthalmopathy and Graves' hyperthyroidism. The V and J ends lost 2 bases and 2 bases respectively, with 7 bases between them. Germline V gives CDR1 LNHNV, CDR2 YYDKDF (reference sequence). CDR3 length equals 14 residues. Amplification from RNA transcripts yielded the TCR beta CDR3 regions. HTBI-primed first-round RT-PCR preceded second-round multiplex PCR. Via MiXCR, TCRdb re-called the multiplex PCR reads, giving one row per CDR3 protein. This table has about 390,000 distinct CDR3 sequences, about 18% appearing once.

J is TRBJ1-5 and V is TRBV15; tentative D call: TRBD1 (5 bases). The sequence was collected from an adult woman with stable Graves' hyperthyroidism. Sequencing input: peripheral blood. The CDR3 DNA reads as TGTGCCACCAGCAGACCACAGGGCAATCAGCCCCAGCATTTT. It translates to CATSRPQGNQPQHF. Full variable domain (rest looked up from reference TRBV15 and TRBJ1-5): DAMVIQNPRYQVTQFGKPVTLSCSQTLNHNVMYWYQQKSSQAPKLLFHYYDKDFNNEADTPDNFQSRRPNTSFCFLDIRSPGLGDTAMYLCATSRPQGNQPQHFGDGTRLSIL.